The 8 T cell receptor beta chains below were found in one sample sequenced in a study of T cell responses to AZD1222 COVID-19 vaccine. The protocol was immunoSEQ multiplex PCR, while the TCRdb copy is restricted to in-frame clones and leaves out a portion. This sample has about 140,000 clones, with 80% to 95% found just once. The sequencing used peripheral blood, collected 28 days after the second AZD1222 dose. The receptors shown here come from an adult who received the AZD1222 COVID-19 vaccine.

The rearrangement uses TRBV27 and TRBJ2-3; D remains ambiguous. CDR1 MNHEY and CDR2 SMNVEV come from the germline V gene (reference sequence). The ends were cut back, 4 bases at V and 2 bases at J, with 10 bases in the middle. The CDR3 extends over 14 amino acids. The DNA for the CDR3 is TGTGCCAGCAGTTCGCCACCCCACACAGATACGCAGTATTTT. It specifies CASSSPPHTDTQYF.

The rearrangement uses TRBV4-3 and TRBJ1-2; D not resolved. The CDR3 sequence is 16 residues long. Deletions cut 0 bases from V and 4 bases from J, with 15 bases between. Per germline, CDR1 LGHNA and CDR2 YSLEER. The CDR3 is CASSQDEDHWVYGYTF. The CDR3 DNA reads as TGCGCCAGCAGCCAAGATGAGGACCATTGGGTCTATGGCTACACCTTC.

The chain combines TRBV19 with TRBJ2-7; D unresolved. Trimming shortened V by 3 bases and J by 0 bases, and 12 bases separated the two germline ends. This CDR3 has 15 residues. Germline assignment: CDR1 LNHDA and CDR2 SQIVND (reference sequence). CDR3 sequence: CASSMNGRSSYEQYF. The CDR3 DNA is TGTGCCAGTAGTATGAATGGCCGGAGCTCCTACGAGCAGTACTTC.

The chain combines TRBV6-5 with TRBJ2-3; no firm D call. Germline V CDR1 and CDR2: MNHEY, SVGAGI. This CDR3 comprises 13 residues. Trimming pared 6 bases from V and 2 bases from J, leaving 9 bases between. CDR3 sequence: CASRGPFTDTQYF. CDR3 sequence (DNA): TGTGCCAGCAGAGGGCCGTTCACAGATACGCAGTATTTT.

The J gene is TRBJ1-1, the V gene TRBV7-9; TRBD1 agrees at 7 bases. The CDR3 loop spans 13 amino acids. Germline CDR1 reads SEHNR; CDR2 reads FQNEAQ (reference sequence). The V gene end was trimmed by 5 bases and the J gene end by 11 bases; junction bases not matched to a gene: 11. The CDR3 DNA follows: TGTGCCAGCAGCGATTTTGAGGGGGCTCTCGCTTTCTTT. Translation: CASSDFEGALAFF.

The chain's CDR3 is CASSRGDFPSYEQYF. CDR3 DNA: TGTGCCAGCAGCAGGGGGGACTTCCCTTCGTACGAGCAGTACTTC. The chain carries TRBV7-8 and TRBJ2-7, with D perhaps TRBD1 or TRBD2 (6 bases each). V lost 5 bases to trimming and J lost 4 bases, with 18 bases between them. This CDR3 comprises 15 residues. Germline values: CDR1 SGHVS, CDR2 FQNEAQ.

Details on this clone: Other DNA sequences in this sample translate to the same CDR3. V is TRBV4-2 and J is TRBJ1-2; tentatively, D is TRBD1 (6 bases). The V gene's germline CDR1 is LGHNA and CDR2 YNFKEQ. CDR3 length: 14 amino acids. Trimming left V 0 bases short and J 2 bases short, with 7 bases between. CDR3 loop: CASSQDRGNYGYTF. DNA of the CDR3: TGTGCCAGCAGCCAAGACAGGGGCAACTATGGCTACACCTTC.

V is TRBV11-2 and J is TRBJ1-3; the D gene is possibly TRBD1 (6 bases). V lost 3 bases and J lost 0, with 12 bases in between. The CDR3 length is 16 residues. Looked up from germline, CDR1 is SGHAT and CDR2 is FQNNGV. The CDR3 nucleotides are TGTGCCAGCAGCTTTACAGGGACGTCCTCTGGAAACACCATATATTTT. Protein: CASSFTGTSSGNTIYF.